This entry describes one T cell receptor beta chain. What it binds is unknown. The source of the sample is a study of T cell repertoires in cytomegalovirus infection. Study-wide background: Recently identified HLA-C-restricted CMV epitopes were among the peptides used. Matching HLA type, along with CMV infection, was indicated by public TCR beta signatures. Points from the study as a whole: HLA-C-restricted CMV-specific TCR beta clonotypes were dominant in the ex vivo response.

CDR3 length: 16 residues. Germline V CDR1 and CDR2: SGDLS, YYNGEE. V dropped 0 bases and J dropped 0 bases, with 11 bases sitting between them. MiXCR, run by TCRdb on the reads, gives a single entry per CDR3 protein. There are 75,000 to 95,000 distinct CDR3 sequences in the sample; about half occur only once, and over 85% lies in the top ten. The receptor was derived from a human donor in good health (CMV status not recorded). Some clones in this sample may be carry-over from other donors' samples. The chain carries TRBV9 and TRBJ2-3, with a tentative D call TRBD2 (5 bases). The input for sequencing was CD8+ T cells from cultured PBMCs, taken from culture after CMV antigen stimulation. Here the CDR3 DNA reads TGTGCCAGCAGCGTAGAGCGAAGAGGGAGCACAGATACGCAGTATTTT. Translated, it gives CASSVERRGSTDTQYF.